The clone carrying this T cell receptor beta chain was recorded at least ten times. No antigen is known for it. In TCRdb, the reads were re-called with MiXCR into one record per CDR3 protein. The sample has some 300,000 distinct CDR3 sequences, about an eighth seen once. The data derive from a study of T cell repertoires in cytomegalovirus infection. Study-wide context: CMV infection plus the matching HLA type was flagged by public TCR beta signatures.

Overall study results and limits: The cumulative frequency of public TCR beta families identified carriers of CMV plus the relevant HLA.

Sequenced material: PBMCs. The source of this sequence is a human donor in good health (CMV status not recorded). Some clones in this sample may be carry-over from other donors' samples.

The CDR3 region is CASSLAPQGTGELFF. Here the CDR3 DNA reads TGTGCCAGCAGCTTAGCGCCCCAGGGTACCGGGGAGCTGTTTTTT. V is TRBV7-2 and J is TRBJ2-2; D is perhaps TRBD1 (5 bases). From germline, CDR1 is SGHTA and CDR2 FQGNSA. The germline V and J ends were trimmed by 0 bases and 5 bases, with 10 bases remaining between them. This CDR3 has 15 residues.